These 27 T cell receptor beta chains were all obtained from the same sample, sequenced in a study of T cell changes during pregnancy in multiple sclerosis. Profiling relied on immunoSEQ multiplex PCR, and the TCRdb table lists in-frame clones only, not all of them. The data hold about 56,000 clones, with about nine tenths observed a single time. Sample: peripheral blood, taken after pregnancy. These receptors were obtained from a female donor with multiple sclerosis, enrolled in a pregnancy study.

This clone was found a few times. The V call is TRBV29-1, the J call TRBJ1-2; D not resolved. V lost 6 bases to trimming and J lost 0 bases, with 14 bases between them. The CDR3 loop spans 14 amino acids. Germline assignment: CDR1 SQVTM and CDR2 ANQGSEA. CDR3 coding DNA: TGCAGCGTCGCCGCACAGAGTACTAACTATGGCTACACCTTC. Translated, it gives CSVAAQSTNYGYTF. The full variable domain, completed using reference TRBV29-1 and TRBJ1-2, is SAVISQKPSRDICQRGTSLTIQCQVDSQVTMMFWYRQQPGQSLTLIATANQGSEATYESGFVIDKFPISRPNLTFSTLTVSNMSPEDSSIYLCSVAAQSTNYGYTFGSGTRLTVV.

The V and J genes are TRBV4-3 and TRBJ2-5; tentative D call: TRBD1 (6 bases). The germline gives CDR1 LGHNA, CDR2 YSLEER. This CDR3 is built from 15 residues. Trimming pared 0 bases from V and 7 bases from J, leaving 15 bases between. As DNA, the CDR3 is TGCGCCAGCAGCCAAGAAACGGGGCAGGGGAGGACCCAGTACTTC. Translated, it gives CASSQETGQGRTQYF.

V gene TRBV5-1 combines with J gene TRBJ1-4; 8 positions match TRBD1. The CDR3 totals 14 residues. CDR1 is SGHRS and CDR2 is YFSETQ in the germline V gene. The trim removed 9 bases at V and 2 bases at J, leaving 6 bases unmatched. The CDR3 nucleotides are TGCGCCACCCGACAGGGGACTACTAATGAAAAACTGTTTTTT. Its translation is CATRQGTTNEKLFF. The whole variable domain, remainder taken from reference TRBV5-1 and TRBJ1-4, is KAGVTQTPRYLIKTRGQQVTLSCSPISGHRSVSWYQQTPGQGLQFLFEYFSETQRNKGNFPGRFSGRQFSNSRSEMNVSTLELGDSALYLCATRQGTTNEKLFFGSGTQLSVL.

The chain links TRBV19 to TRBJ2-2; 9 bases agree with TRBD1. The CDR3 spans 16 residues. CDR1 and CDR2 (germline): LNHDA, SQIVND (reference sequence). V dropped 5 bases and J dropped 3; count of bases not matched to a gene: 7. CDR3 in amino acids: CASSVLGQGDTGELFF. CDR3 DNA sequence: TGTGCCAGTAGTGTCTTGGGACAGGGAGACACCGGGGAGCTGTTTTTT.

This clone was seen a few times. Written as DNA, the CDR3 is TGTGCCAGCAGCTCATCTACAGGGAAGCGCGGGTATGGCTACACCTTC. Its translation is CASSSSTGKRGYGYTF. The J gene is TRBJ1-2, the V gene TRBV7-9; tentatively, D is TRBD1 (6 bases). The CDR3 has 16 amino acids. CDR1 and CDR2 from the germline V gene are SEHNR and FQNEAQ (reference sequence). The V gene lost 4 bases and the J gene lost 5 bases, with 20 bases spanning the gap.

J is TRBJ1-3 and V is TRBV30; D call uncertain. Germline CDR1 reads GTSNPN; CDR2 reads SVGIG (reference sequence). This CDR3 has 14 amino acids. Deletions cut 5 bases from V and 0 bases from J, with 11 bases between. DNA for the CDR3: TGTGCCTGGGCGGTAGCCAGCTCTGGAAACACCATATATTTT. It codes for CAWAVASSGNTIYF.

This chain connects TRBV10-3 to TRBJ2-3, with D maybe TRBD2 (5 bases). V was clipped by 4 bases and J by 1 base, with 12 bases between them. Germline values: CDR1 ENHRY, CDR2 SYGVKD. CDR3 length equals 15 residues. The DNA of the CDR3 is TGTGCCATCAGTGTGGACTTTTCCCGCACAGATACGCAGTATTTT. Translated: CAISVDFSRTDTQYF.

The gene calls are TRBV4-3 and TRBJ2-3; D is perhaps TRBD2 (7 bases). Per germline, CDR1 LGHNA and CDR2 YSLEER. CDR3 length: 16 amino acids. The germline V and J ends were trimmed by 1 base and 1 base, with 12 bases remaining between them. The chain's CDR3 is CASSQVPGGRTDTQYF. CDR3 DNA sequence: TGCGCCAGCAGCCAAGTCCCGGGGGGCCGCACAGATACGCAGTATTTT.

The rearrangement joins TRBV7-9 to TRBJ2-7; D unclear. The CDR3 contains 16 residues. The germline V gene has CDR1 SEHNR and CDR2 FQNEAQ (reference sequence). V was clipped by 3 bases and J by 1 base, with 16 bases between them. The CDR3 DNA sequence: TGTGCCAGCAGCTTTGACGGGTCCTTAAGGTCCTACGAGCAGTACTTC. It codes for CASSFDGSLRSYEQYF.

The chain joins TRBV29-1 to TRBJ2-5, with D possibly being TRBD2 (6 bases). The germline V gene has CDR1 SQVTM and CDR2 ANQGSEA. This CDR3 is 13 amino acids long. Trimming pared 7 bases from V and 5 bases from J, leaving 17 bases between. The DNA for the CDR3 is TGCAGCGGGGGCCGCGGGGCGGTGGAGACCCAGTACTTC. Its protein product is CSGGRGAVETQYF. Using reference TRBV29-1 and TRBJ2-5 for the parts outside the CDR3, the full variable domain is SAVISQKPSRDICQRGTSLTIQCQVDSQVTMMFWYRQQPGQSLTLIATANQGSEATYESGFVIDKFPISRPNLTFSTLTVSNMSPEDSSIYLCSGGRGAVETQYFGPGTRLLVL.

V and J are TRBV30 and TRBJ1-3; D is uncertain. Trimming took off 2 bases at V and 5 bases at J, with 10 bases between the two ends. Germline V gene data show CDR1 as GTSNPN and CDR2 as SVGIG (reference sequence). This CDR3 has 13 residues. The DNA of the CDR3 is TGTGCCTGGAGTATGAACGGTAGAAACACCATATATTTT. It is translated as CAWSMNGRNTIYF.

The CDR3 reads CASSPRGDRVETQYF. The CDR3 DNA reads TGTGCCAGCAGCCCCCGAGGAGACAGGGTAGAGACCCAGTACTTC. The chain links TRBV9 to TRBJ2-5, with 7 nucleotides matching TRBD1. Germline lookup yields CDR1 SGDLS and CDR2 YYNGEE. The CDR3 runs to 15 residues. V shed 4 bases and J 4 bases; nucleotides not matched to a gene: 10.

The rearrangement joins TRBV28 to TRBJ1-2, with 7 bases matching TRBD1. V shed 6 bases and J 8 bases; nucleotides not matched to a gene: 12. CDR3 length equals 14 residues. CDR1 MDHEN and CDR2 SYDVKM come from the germline V gene. This CDR3 reads CASSRTGAVRGYTF. CDR3 DNA sequence: TGTGCCAGCAGCCGTACAGGGGCAGTTCGGGGCTACACCTTC.

In DNA form, the CDR3 reads TGTGCCAGCAGGAGGGACAGGGCAAGGTCACCCCTCCACTTT. As protein: CASRRDRARSPLHF. The genes are TRBV2 and TRBJ1-6, with 9 bases aligning to TRBD1. Germline V CDR1 and CDR2: SNHLY, FYNNEI. J was trimmed by 10 bases and V by 6 bases; bases with no gene match: 7. The CDR3 length is 14 residues.

A single count supports this clone. The chain has TRBV29-1 and TRBJ2-1; perhaps TRBD2 as D (6 bases). Between the trimmed V and J ends, which lost 2 bases and 3 bases, there was a span of 14 bases. This CDR3 region has 15 residues. From germline, CDR1 is SQVTM and CDR2 ANQGSEA. The CDR3, as DNA: TGCAGCGTTGAAAGGGGTGGGGGGATCTACAATGAGCAGTTCTTC. It yields the protein CSVERGGGIYNEQFF.

The V call is TRBV13, the J call TRBJ1-1, with 8 bases lining up with TRBD1. Germline CDR1 PRHDT, CDR2 FYEKMQ (reference sequence). The V gene end was trimmed by 4 bases and the J gene end by 5 bases; junction bases not matched to a gene: 3. CDR3 length equals 13 residues. The CDR3 here is CASSSNRGTEAFF. DNA of the CDR3: TGTGCCAGCAGCTCTAACAGGGGGACTGAAGCTTTCTTT. Combining the CDR3 with reference TRBV13 and TRBJ1-1 gives the whole variable domain AAGVIQSPRHLIKEKRETATLKCYPIPRHDTVYWYQQGPGQDPQFLISFYEKMQSDKGSIPDRFSAQQFSDYHSELNMSSLELGDSALYFCASSSNRGTEAFFGQGTRLTVV.

This chain connects TRBV11-2 to TRBJ2-5; 7 bases map to TRBD1. The CDR3 is made up of 16 amino acids. Trimming took 5 bases from V and 1 from J; bases not matched to a gene: 10. CDR1 and CDR2 from the germline V gene are SGHAT and FQNNGV. DNA for the CDR3: TGTGCCAGCAGCCCCGGACAGGTGCGTGCCCAAGAGACCCAGTACTTC. As protein: CASSPGQVRAQETQYF.

This clone was seen just once. V and J are TRBV18 and TRBJ2-3; 8 positions agree with TRBD1. The junction had 1 base not matched to a gene; V was cut back by 5 bases and J by 0 bases. This CDR3 is built from 14 residues. The germline V gene encodes CDR1 KGHSH and CDR2 LQKENI. CDR3 region: CASSRTGSTDTQYF. The DNA of the CDR3 is TGTGCCAGCTCAAGGACAGGGAGCACAGATACGCAGTATTTT.

This chain links TRBV29-1 with TRBJ2-5; possibly TRBD1 for D (5 bases). The CDR3 covers 13 residues. The germline V and J ends were trimmed by 3 bases and 2 bases, with 10 bases remaining between them. Germline CDR1 SQVTM, CDR2 ANQGSEA. The CDR3 nucleotides are TGCAGCGTTGACACAGGATCACAAGAGACCCAGTACTTC. This translates into CSVDTGSQETQYF.

The CDR3 loop reads CASSTLQGGDNSPLHF. CDR3 bases: TGTGCCAGCAGTACGCTCCAGGGAGGGGATAATTCACCCCTCCACTTT. The V gene is TRBV28, the J gene TRBJ1-6; D might be TRBD1 (5 bases). The germline V and J ends were trimmed by 5 bases and 5 bases, with 16 bases remaining between them. The germline V gene has CDR1 MDHEN and CDR2 SYDVKM. CDR3 length equals 16 residues.

The chain has TRBV5-1 and TRBJ2-6; 7 nucleotides agree with TRBD1. Germline CDR1 and CDR2: SGHRS and YFSETQ. The CDR3 runs to 18 residues. V shed 5 bases and J 0 bases; nucleotides not matched to a gene: 11. This CDR3 reads CASRLTGQPLSGANVLTF. The CDR3 coding sequence is TGCGCCAGCAGATTGACGGGACAGCCTCTCTCTGGGGCCAACGTCCTGACTTTC. The complete variable domain, with remaining parts taken from reference TRBV5-1 and TRBJ2-6, reads KAGVTQTPRYLIKTRGQQVTLSCSPISGHRSVSWYQQTPGQGLQFLFEYFSETQRNKGNFPGRFSGRQFSNSRSEMNVSTLELGDSALYLCASRLTGQPLSGANVLTFGAGSRLTVL.

V and J are TRBV7-2 and TRBJ1-3, with no clear D. V was pared by 2 bases and J by 2 bases, with 7 bases between. The CDR3 loop spans 14 amino acids. Germline V gives CDR1 SGHTA, CDR2 FQGNSA. The CDR3 DNA is TGTGCCAGCAGCTTAAATCCGGCTGGAAACACCATATATTTT. It is translated as CASSLNPAGNTIYF. Drawing the rest from reference TRBV7-2 and TRBJ1-3, the complete variable domain is GAGVSQSPSNKVTEKGKDVELRCDPISGHTALYWYRQSLGQGLEFLIYFQGNSAPDKSGLPSDRFSAERTGGSVSTLTIQRTQQEDSAVYLCASSLNPAGNTIYFGEGSWLTVV.

This chain links TRBV28 with TRBJ1-3, with D possibly matching TRBD1 (6 bases). The germline V gene encodes CDR1 MDHEN and CDR2 SYDVKM. The CDR3 runs 16 residues. Trimming took 3 bases from V and 0 from J, leaving 12 bases between them. The CDR3 sequence: CASSFGGPSSGNTIYF. CDR3 DNA sequence: TGTGCCAGCAGTTTCGGGGGGCCATCCTCTGGAAACACCATATATTTT. The full variable domain, in which reference TRBV28 and TRBJ1-3 provide the parts outside the CDR3, is DVKVTQSSRYLVKRTGEKVFLECVQDMDHENMFWYRQDPGLGLRLIYFSYDVKMKEKGDIPEGYSVSREKKERFSLILESASTNQTSMYLCASSFGGPSSGNTIYFGEGSWLTVV.

The chain recombines TRBV15 with TRBJ1-1; tentatively, D is TRBD1 (6 bases). The CDR3 covers 14 residues. In germline, CDR1 is LNHNV, CDR2 YYDKDF (reference sequence). V was shortened by 5 bases and J by 1 base, with 11 bases between the two germline ends. The CDR3 bases are TGTGCCACCAGCTCTGAGGGGGAGAACACTGAAGCTTTCTTT. Protein: CATSSEGENTEAFF.

The gene calls are TRBV19 and TRBJ1-6; 7 bases are a match to TRBD1. The germline V gene encodes CDR1 LNHDA and CDR2 SQIVND (reference sequence). The CDR3 has 14 amino acids. V dropped 5 bases and J dropped 6; count of bases not matched to a gene: 4. CDR3 DNA sequence: TGTGCCAGTAGTTACAGGGGAGGTAATTCACCCCTCCACTTT. It encodes CASSYRGGNSPLHF.

The chain combines TRBV15 with TRBJ1-2, with 10 nucleotides matching TRBD1. The CDR3 is 17 amino acids. V shed 2 bases and J 2 bases; nucleotides not matched to a gene: 8. Germline values: CDR1 LNHNV, CDR2 YYDKDF (reference sequence). In nucleotides, the CDR3 is TGTGCCACCAGCAGATTCGGGACAGGGGAATTCAACTATGGCTACACCTTC. This sequence encodes CATSRFGTGEFNYGYTF.

This chain joins TRBV18 and TRBJ2-5; maybe TRBD1 (5 bases). CDR1 is KGHSH, CDR2 LQKENI, per germline. This CDR3 region has 13 residues. Trimming shortened V by 3 bases and J by 5 bases, and 10 bases separated the two germline ends. The CDR3 loop is CASSPPGQETQYF. The CDR3 region has the DNA TGTGCCAGCTCACCGCCAGGGCAGGAGACCCAGTACTTC.